This T cell receptor (beta chain) was obtained from a study of blood T cells in healthy people across ages. On this clonotype: Its specificity is not known.

Study-wide results and limits: A roughly linear fall in TCR beta diversity per million T cells was seen with increasing age.

From germline, CDR1 is PRHDT and CDR2 FYEKMQ (reference sequence). Trimming left V 0 bases short and J 7 bases short, with 13 bases between. CDR3 length equals 15 residues. At least 5 micrograms of total RNA were extracted per sample. A second PCR, run for about 7 to 11 cycles, used a sample-barcoded 5' primer plus a J-beta primer mix. TCRdb ran MiXCR on the 5' RACE reads and lists one entry per CDR3 protein. Counted here are about 930,000 distinct CDR3 sequences, almost 30% occurring once; the ten biggest clones make up 10%. This sample was also put to use in a study of T cells of mothers and their children. That report notes: Donation involved a few healthy Caucasian mothers and the six children that they had. For each mother, over 8 million TCR beta CDR3 reads were obtained, and for each child, around 3.1 million.

Sequencing was carried out using blood. This TCR was recovered from a woman aged 35 to 49 in good health. V gene TRBV13 combines with J gene TRBJ1-5; a possible D gene is TRBD1 (6 bases). The CDR3 region has the DNA TGTGCCAGCAGCTTAGGGGGACCAGGGGACCAGCCCCAGCATTTT. It is translated as CASSLGGPGDQPQHF.